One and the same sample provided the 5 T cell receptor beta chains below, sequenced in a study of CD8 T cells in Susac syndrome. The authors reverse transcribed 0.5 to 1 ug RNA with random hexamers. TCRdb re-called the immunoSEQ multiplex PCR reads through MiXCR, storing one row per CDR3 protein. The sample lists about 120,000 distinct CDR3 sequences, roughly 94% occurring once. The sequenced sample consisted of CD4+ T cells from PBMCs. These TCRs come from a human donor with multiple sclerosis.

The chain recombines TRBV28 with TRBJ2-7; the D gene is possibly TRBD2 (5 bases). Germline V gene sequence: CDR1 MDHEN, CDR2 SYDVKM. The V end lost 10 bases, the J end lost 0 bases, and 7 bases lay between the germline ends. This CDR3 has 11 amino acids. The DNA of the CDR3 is TGTGCCACGGGAAGCTCCTACGAGCAGTACTTC. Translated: CATGSSYEQYF.

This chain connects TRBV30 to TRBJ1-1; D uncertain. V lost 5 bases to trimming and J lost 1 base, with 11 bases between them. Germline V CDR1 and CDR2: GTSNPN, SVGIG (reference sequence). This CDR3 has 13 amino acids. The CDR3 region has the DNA TGTGCCTGGTCAGGAGCCTCGAACACTGAAGCTTTCTTT. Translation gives CAWSGASNTEAFF. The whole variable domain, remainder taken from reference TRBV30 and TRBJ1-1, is SQTIHQWPATLVQPVGSPLSLECTVEGTSNPNLYWYRQAAGRGLQLLFYSVGIGQISSEVPQNLSASRPQDRQFILSSKKLLLSDSGFYLCAWSGASNTEAFFGQGTRLTVV.

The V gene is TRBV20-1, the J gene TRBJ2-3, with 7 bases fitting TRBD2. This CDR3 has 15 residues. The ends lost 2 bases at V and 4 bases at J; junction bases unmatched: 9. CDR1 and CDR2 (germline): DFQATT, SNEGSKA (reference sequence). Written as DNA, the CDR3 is TGCAGTGCTAGAAGCGGCGGGAGTGGTGCAGATACGCAGTATTTT. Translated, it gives CSARSGGSGADTQYF.

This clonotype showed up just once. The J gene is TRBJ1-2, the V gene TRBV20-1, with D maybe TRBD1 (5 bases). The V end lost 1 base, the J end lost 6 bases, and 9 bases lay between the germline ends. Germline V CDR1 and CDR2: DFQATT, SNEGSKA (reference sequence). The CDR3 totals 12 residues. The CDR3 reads CSARVTDDGYTF. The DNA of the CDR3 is TGCAGTGCTAGAGTGACAGACGATGGCTACACCTTC.

For the CDR3, the DNA is TGCAGCGTTCAGGGTTCCAAGGCTGAAGCTTTCTTT. Residues: CSVQGSKAEAFF. V usage is TRBV29-1 and J usage is TRBJ1-1, with D possibly TRBD1 on 5 matching bases. Trimming pared 5 bases from V and 6 bases from J, leaving 13 bases between. This CDR3 spans 12 amino acids. Germline V gene lookup returns CDR1 SQVTM and CDR2 ANQGSEA.